This TCR beta chain was identified in a study of post-analysis software for immune sequencing data. About the study: Progressive-relapsing, secondary progressive and relapsing-remitting multiple sclerosis were among the disease courses included.

In its sample, this clonotype was seen a few times. Its antigen is not identified. Study-wide findings and caveats: Significantly lower normalized Chao1 diversity was found in patients with multiple sclerosis relative to controls. TRBV segments more frequent in patients than in controls numbered a few and included TRBV5-6, TRBV5-1 and TRBV20-1.

Sequencing libraries made from TCR beta cDNA carried unique molecular identifiers. TCRdb analysed the PCR reads with MiXCR anew, one entry per CDR3 protein. Of some 700,000 distinct CDR3 sequences in the sample, more than 50% were seen once. CDR3 size: 14 residues. V shed 2 bases, J shed 8 bases, and the junction held 8 bases outside the gene matches. Germline V gives CDR1 MNHEY, CDR2 SVGAGI. The source is a girl aged 2 to 10 with multiple sclerosis. Sample: blood. This sequence joins TRBV6-5 and TRBJ1-2; TRBD1 matches 7 bases. The CDR3 here is CASSYGRQGHGYTF. The CDR3 coding sequence is TGTGCCAGCAGTTACGGCCGACAGGGTCACGGCTACACCTTC.